This T cell receptor beta chain stems from a study of T cell responses to AZD1222 COVID-19 vaccine. With 2 bases removed from V and 2 bases from J, the gap between germline ends came to 10 bases. Germline lookup yields CDR1 MDHEN and CDR2 SYDVKM. This CDR3 has 15 amino acids. Method: immunoSEQ multiplex PCR; TCRdb's copy keeps in-frame clones and lacks some. Of over 95,000 clones listed, approximately 87% are singletons. The rearrangement joins TRBV28 to TRBJ2-4; D gene ambiguous. The origin of this receptor is an adult in good health. Here the sequenced sample was peripheral blood, taken on day 0 of AZD1222 vaccination. The CDR3 sequence: CASSLRSSSKNIQYF. The CDR3, as DNA: TGTGCCAGCAGTTTAAGGTCCTCCTCCAAAAACATTCAGTACTTC.